These 3 T cell receptor beta chains were sequenced from one sample in a study of OX40 agonist ivuxolimab in advanced cancers. Only in-frame clones appear in the TCRdb table, and some are missing; sequencing was by immunoSEQ multiplex PCR. Of about 46,000 clones listed, about 90% are singletons. The source material was CD4+ or CD8+ T cells sorted from blood, sampled in a trial of the OX40 agonist ivuxolimab. All receptors derive from an adult with an advanced solid tumor such as melanoma, head and neck, liver or kidney cancer.

The chain uses TRBV6-6 and TRBJ2-7; D gene uncertain. Per germline, CDR1 MNHNY and CDR2 SVGAGI (reference sequence). This CDR3 is 11 amino acids long. Trimming pared 5 bases from V and 6 bases from J, leaving 8 bases between. This chain's CDR3 is CASSARLEQYF. The CDR3 nucleotides are TGTGCCAGCAGTGCGCGACTCGAGCAGTACTTC.

This clone appeared a single time. The J gene is TRBJ2-7, the V gene TRBV7-9; D call uncertain. The CDR3 consists of 13 residues. Germline assignment: CDR1 SEHNR and CDR2 FQNEAQ (reference sequence). With 2 bases removed from V and 9 bases from J, the gap between germline ends came to 14 bases. The CDR3 sequence: CASSLSRLEVQYF. For the CDR3, the DNA is TGTGCCAGCAGCTTATCCAGGCTCGAGGTGCAGTACTTC.

The V and J genes are TRBV10-3 and TRBJ2-3; TRBD1 agrees at 7 bases. Germline values: CDR1 ENHRY, CDR2 SYGVKD. Trimming removed 11 bases from V and 2 bases from J; junction bases left unmatched: 10. The CDR3 is 14 residues long. CDR3 protein: CAVETGVDTDTQYF. CDR3 bases: TGTGCCGTCGAAACAGGGGTTGACACAGATACGCAGTATTTT.